The 30 T cell receptor beta chains below were found in one sample sequenced in a study of neoadjuvant nivolumab and ipilimumab in lung cancer. TCRdb keeps only in-frame clones here, not all; method: immunoSEQ multiplex PCR. The sample has over 8,500 clones, 75% to 80% seen once. Source: tumor tissue, taken after neoadjuvant nivolumab, alone or with ipilimumab, at or shortly before surgery. The receptors here all came from an adult with non-small cell lung cancer. Some clones in this sample may be carry-over from other donors' samples.

The chain uses TRBV5-1 and TRBJ2-7; D is unresolved. Per the germline V gene, CDR1 is SGHRS and CDR2 is YFSETQ. V dropped 7 bases and J dropped 3 bases, with 17 bases sitting between them. The CDR3 sequence is 14 residues long. Written as DNA, the CDR3 is TGCGCCAGCTCCTTTAGCCCAGGAAACTACGAGCAGTACTTC. Translation gives CASSFSPGNYEQYF.

The chain links TRBV5-4 to TRBJ1-5; D perhaps matches TRBD1 (5 bases). CDR3 size: 15 residues. Between the trimmed V and J ends, which lost 5 bases and 7 bases, there was a span of 19 bases. Germline V gives CDR1 SGHNT, CDR2 YYREEE (reference sequence). The chain's CDR3 is CASRPEEGPGQPQHF. The CDR3 region has the DNA TGTGCCAGCAGGCCAGAAGAGGGGCCTGGGCAGCCCCAGCATTTT. Variable domain in full (rest from reference TRBV5-4 and TRBJ1-5): ETGVTQSPTHLIKTRGQQVTLRCSSQSGHNTVSWYQQALGQGPQFIFQYYREEENGRGNFPPRFSGLQFPNYSSELNVNALELDDSALYLCASRPEEGPGQPQHFGDGTRLSIL.

The chain uses TRBV27 and TRBJ1-6; tentative D call: TRBD1 (5 bases). The V end was cut by 2 bases, the J end by 11 bases, with 13 bases between. Germline assignment: CDR1 MNHEY and CDR2 SMNVEV (reference sequence). This CDR3 has 14 amino acids. The CDR3 here is CASSLEGEKTPLHF. CDR3 coding DNA: TGTGCCAGCAGTTTAGAAGGGGAAAAAACACCCCTCCACTTT.

The V call is TRBV4-1, the J call TRBJ1-5, with unresolved D. This CDR3 is 16 amino acids long. Germline values: CDR1 MGHRA, CDR2 YSYEKL. The ends were cut back, 4 bases at V and 3 bases at J, with 16 bases in the middle. The CDR3 reads CASSPHLGENNQPQHF. The CDR3 DNA reads as TGCGCCAGCAGCCCTCACCTTGGGGAAAACAATCAGCCCCAGCATTTT.

The V call is TRBV11-3, the J call TRBJ1-5, with 10 bases lining up with TRBD1. The CDR3 is 15 amino acids. The germline gives CDR1 SGHNT, CDR2 YENEEA. V shed 5 bases, J shed 4 bases, and the junction held 5 bases outside the gene matches. The chain's CDR3 is CASSNDRGRNQPQHF. DNA of the CDR3: TGTGCCAGCAGCAACGACAGGGGGCGAAATCAGCCCCAGCATTTT.

This chain joins TRBV11-2 and TRBJ2-7; TRBD1 aligns across 8 bases. V gave up 3 bases and J gave up 4 bases; unmatched junction bases: 5. The CDR3 consists of 14 residues. The germline V gene encodes CDR1 SGHAT and CDR2 FQNNGV. The CDR3 spells CASSFGQGVYEQYF. The CDR3 DNA reads as TGTGCCAGCAGCTTCGGACAGGGTGTGTACGAGCAGTACTTC.

The V call is TRBV7-9, the J call TRBJ1-5, with TRBD1 matching over 9 bases. CDR3 length: 15 residues. Trimming removed 5 bases from V and 6 bases from J; junction bases left unmatched: 8. Germline V CDR1 and CDR2: SEHNR, FQNEAQ (reference sequence). CDR3 loop: CASSPPGQGSQPQHF. The CDR3 DNA reads as TGTGCCAGCAGCCCACCGGGACAGGGATCTCAGCCCCAGCATTTT.

The V call is TRBV11-2, the J call TRBJ2-1; 11 nucleotides line up with TRBD2. Unmatched junction bases numbered 4, after V lost 5 bases and J lost 1 base. CDR3 size: 16 residues. CDR1 and CDR2 from the germline V gene are SGHAT and FQNNGV. CDR3 DNA: TGTGCCAGCAGCCTACTAGCGGGAGAATCCTACAATGAGCAGTTCTTC. This encodes CASSLLAGESYNEQFF.

The chain employs TRBV5-4 and TRBJ2-7; possibly TRBD1 for D (6 bases). V gave up 3 bases and J gave up 2 bases, with 6 bases separating them. Germline V gene lookup returns CDR1 SGHNT and CDR2 YYREEE (reference sequence). The CDR3 is made up of 12 amino acids. The CDR3 sequence: CASSWGPYEQYF. CDR3 nucleotide sequence: TGTGCCAGCAGCTGGGGGCCCTACGAGCAGTACTTC.

The chain joins TRBV7-9 to TRBJ2-7; D may be TRBD1 (5 bases). The V gene lost 5 bases and the J gene lost 3 bases, with 20 bases spanning the gap. This CDR3 comprises 16 residues. Germline V gives CDR1 SEHNR, CDR2 FQNEAQ (reference sequence). The chain's CDR3 is CASSPMWGQNYYEQYF. CDR3 coding DNA: TGTGCCAGCAGCCCGATGTGGGGCCAAAACTACTACGAGCAGTACTTC.

The chain employs TRBV5-4 and TRBJ2-1; D possibly matches TRBD1 or TRBD2 (6 bases each). Trimming removed 4 bases from V and 5 bases from J, with 10 bases in between. From germline, CDR1 is SGHNT and CDR2 YYREEE (reference sequence). The length of the CDR3 is 13 residues. The CDR3 coding sequence is TGTGCCAGCAGCCGGGGGCCCAACAATGAGCAGTTCTTC. It translates to CASSRGPNNEQFF.

The chain combines TRBV18 with TRBJ1-1, with TRBD1 as a possible D gene (5 bases). Trimming removed 6 bases at V and 1 base at J, with 15 bases between. The CDR3 sequence is 15 residues long. CDR1 KGHSH and CDR2 LQKENI come from the germline V gene. CDR3 loop: CASSAVAGTNTEAFF. CDR3 nucleotide sequence: TGTGCCAGCTCGGCAGTGGCAGGGACGAACACTGAAGCTTTCTTT. Combining the CDR3 with reference TRBV18 and TRBJ1-1 gives the whole variable domain NAGVMQNPRHLVRRRGQEARLRCSPMKGHSHVYWYRQLPEEGLKFMVYLQKENIIDESGMPKERFSAEFPKEGPSILRIQQVVRGDSAAYFCASSAVAGTNTEAFFGQGTRLTVV.

This clone was observed a single time. This chain joins TRBV5-4 and TRBJ1-2; D unresolved. CDR1 is SGHNT and CDR2 is YYREEE in the germline V gene (reference sequence). This CDR3 is built from 14 residues. V was cut by 0 bases and J by 0 bases, with 6 bases left in between. CDR3 sequence reads: CASSLGGANYGYTF. In nucleotides, the CDR3 is TGTGCCAGCAGCTTGGGAGGAGCTAACTATGGCTACACCTTC.

This chain joins TRBV5-1 and TRBJ2-5, with a tentative D call TRBD2 (5 bases). Trimming took off 5 bases at V and 2 bases at J, with 16 bases between the two ends. Germline V gene lookup returns CDR1 SGHRS and CDR2 YFSETQ. The CDR3 is 15 amino acids. The CDR3 sequence is CASRSNSGVQETQYF. The DNA of the CDR3 is TGCGCCAGCAGGTCAAACTCCGGGGTACAAGAGACCCAGTACTTC.

V gene TRBV7-2 combines with J gene TRBJ2-7; no clear D. Germline CDR1 SGHTA, CDR2 FQGNSA. The V and J ends lost 5 bases and 3 bases respectively, with 11 bases between them. The CDR3 runs 13 residues. In DNA, the CDR3 is TGTGCCAGCAGCAAAGAGATAAGCTACGAGCAGTACTTC. Its translation: CASSKEISYEQYF. The full variable domain, rest sourced from reference TRBV7-2 and TRBJ2-7, is GAGVSQSPSNKVTEKGKDVELRCDPISGHTALYWYRQSLGQGLEFLIYFQGNSAPDKSGLPSDRFSAERTGGSVSTLTIQRTQQEDSAVYLCASSKEISYEQYFGPGTRLTVT.

This clone has just one count. The chain combines TRBV18 with TRBJ1-5, with D maybe TRBD1 (6 bases). The CDR3 length is 14 residues. Looked up from germline, CDR1 is KGHSH and CDR2 is LQKENI. V lost 3 bases and J 1 base, leaving 7 bases between the germline ends. The DNA of the CDR3 is TGTGCCAGCTCACCGAGGGGGAGCAATCAGCCCCAGCATTTT. This gives the protein CASSPRGSNQPQHF.

This chain links TRBV5-1 with TRBJ1-2; D remains ambiguous. The CDR3 has 14 residues. The V end lost 3 bases, the J end lost 0 bases, and 9 bases lay between the germline ends. Germline lookup yields CDR1 SGHRS and CDR2 YFSETQ. CDR3 coding DNA: TGCGCCAGCAGCTCTGGCGAGACTAACTATGGCTACACCTTC. Amino acid sequence: CASSSGETNYGYTF.

This clone turned up a few times. CDR3 in amino acids: CASSLKRLADTRWAGPQYF. DNA of the CDR3: TGTGCCAGCAGCTTAAAACGACTAGCTGACACAAGGTGGGCTGGACCCCAGTACTTC. The chain carries TRBV11-2 and TRBJ2-5, with 7 bases identical to TRBD2. The germline V gene encodes CDR1 SGHAT and CDR2 FQNNGV. V was clipped by 2 bases and J by 9 bases; unmatched bases: 24. The CDR3 is made up of 19 amino acids.

This clone has only a few counts. Written as DNA, the CDR3 is TGTGCCACCAGCAACCCAGGGGGCTACGAGCAGTACTTC. Residues: CATSNPGGYEQYF. This chain joins TRBV15 and TRBJ2-7; TRBD1 matches at 7 bases. Germline V gene data show CDR1 as LNHNV and CDR2 as YYDKDF (reference sequence). Unmatched junction bases numbered 3, after V lost 4 bases and J lost 3 bases. The CDR3 totals 13 residues.

This sequence joins TRBV9 and TRBJ1-2; perhaps TRBD1 as D (5 bases). V shed 4 bases and J shed 2 bases, with 21 bases lying between them. The CDR3 consists of 17 residues. Germline values: CDR1 SGDLS, CDR2 YYNGEE. CDR3 residues: CASSPTSGGRENYGYTF. CDR3 DNA sequence: TGTGCCAGCAGCCCAACATCCGGTGGCAGGGAGAACTATGGCTACACCTTC.

This clone has a handful of counts. The V and J genes are TRBV11-3 and TRBJ2-3; no clear D. Per the germline V gene, CDR1 is SGHNT and CDR2 is YENEEA. This CDR3 contains 14 residues. V lost 5 bases and J 0 bases, leaving 9 bases between the germline ends. For the CDR3, the DNA is TGTGCCAGCAGCCCCCACCGGAGCACAGATACGCAGTATTTT. This encodes CASSPHRSTDTQYF.

This clone was recorded only once. CDR3 DNA: TGTGCCAGCAGTTTGTGGGCGAACACTGAAGCTTTCTTT. Its protein is CASSLWANTEAFF. The chain employs TRBV11-1 and TRBJ1-1; D not resolved. With 6 bases removed from V and 1 base from J, the gap between germline ends came to 9 bases. CDR1 is SGHAT, CDR2 FQDESV, per germline (reference sequence). The CDR3 covers 13 residues.

This clone was seen only a few times. This chain connects TRBV18 to TRBJ1-4; D gene uncertain. The CDR3 is 14 amino acids. Germline CDR1 KGHSH, CDR2 LQKENI. V was cut by 2 bases and J by 8 bases, with 12 bases left in between. CDR3 in amino acids: CASSPRAEGEKLFF. As DNA, the CDR3 is TGTGCCAGCTCACCAAGGGCCGAGGGCGAAAAACTGTTTTTT. Combining the CDR3 with reference TRBV18 and TRBJ1-4 gives the whole variable domain NAGVMQNPRHLVRRRGQEARLRCSPMKGHSHVYWYRQLPEEGLKFMVYLQKENIIDESGMPKERFSAEFPKEGPSILRIQQVVRGDSAAYFCASSPRAEGEKLFFGSGTQLSVL.

Of note for this clone: Relative to the germline gene, one junction end is altered; a read error may explain this. The chain couples TRBV18 to TRBJ2-7, with D maybe TRBD1 (6 bases). Germline lookup yields CDR1 KGHSH and CDR2 LQKENI. CDR3 length: 10 residues. CDR3 in DNA: TGTGCCAGCTCACCACTAGACAGGAGGTTC. Its protein is CASSPLDRRF.

The chain joins TRBV6-5 to TRBJ1-5; 8 bases fit TRBD1. CDR1 and CDR2 (germline): MNHEY, SVGAGI. V gave up 6 bases and J gave up 5 bases; unmatched junction bases: 6. The CDR3 is made up of 14 amino acids. The CDR3 DNA follows: TGTGCCAGCAGACCCCGGACAGGGCATCAGCCCCAGCATTTT. Translating it yields CASRPRTGHQPQHF.

The rearrangement joins TRBV29-1 to TRBJ1-2; D ambiguous. The V and J ends lost 5 bases and 5 bases respectively, with 18 bases between them. The CDR3 length is 14 residues. Germline loops: CDR1 SQVTM, CDR2 ANQGSEA. This CDR3 reads CSVPLGEDLYGYTF. DNA for the CDR3: TGCAGCGTTCCGCTAGGAGAGGACTTGTATGGCTACACCTTC.

This sequence joins TRBV4-1 and TRBJ2-4; TRBD1 might be the D (6 bases). V dropped 3 bases and J dropped 9 bases, with 9 bases sitting between them. The CDR3 totals 12 residues. Germline loops: CDR1 MGHRA, CDR2 YSYEKL. The CDR3 is CASSQTGTIQYF. The CDR3 nucleotides are TGCGCCAGCAGCCAGACAGGTACCATTCAGTACTTC.

A few counts support this clone. The chain employs TRBV2 and TRBJ1-2, with D uncertain. The CDR3 spans 15 residues. V was trimmed by 4 bases and J by 4 bases, leaving 16 bases between them. The germline V gene encodes CDR1 SNHLY and CDR2 FYNNEI. The CDR3 is CASSVPWEASYGYTF. In nucleotides, the CDR3 is TGTGCCAGCAGTGTCCCCTGGGAGGCGAGCTATGGCTACACCTTC.

The rearrangement links TRBV19 to TRBJ1-1, with D tentatively TRBD1 (5 bases). V was pared by 4 bases and J by 5 bases, with 8 bases between. The germline gives CDR1 LNHDA, CDR2 SQIVND (reference sequence). The CDR3 runs to 12 residues. This CDR3 reads CASSKGSTEAFF. The CDR3 region has the DNA TGTGCCAGTAGTAAGGGGAGTACTGAAGCTTTCTTT. Supplemented by reference TRBV19 and TRBJ1-1, the full variable domain reads DGGITQSPKYLFRKEGQNVTLSCEQNLNHDAMYWYRQDPGQGLRLIYYSQIVNDFQKGDIAEGYSVSREKKESFPLTVTSAQKNPTAFYLCASSKGSTEAFFGQGTRLTVV.

The rearrangement uses TRBV7-9 and TRBJ1-2; the D gene is possibly TRBD1 (5 bases). Trimming left V 2 bases short and J 8 bases short, with 15 bases between. Germline V gene sequence: CDR1 SEHNR, CDR2 FQNEAQ (reference sequence). There are 14 residues in the CDR3. Written as DNA, the CDR3 is TGTGCCAGCAGCTTACAGGGACCCTTGGACGGCTACACCTTC. Its translation is CASSLQGPLDGYTF.